The 14 T cell receptor beta chains given below trace back to one sample, sequenced in a study of patients and donors after allogeneic stem cell transplantation. Via MiXCR, TCRdb re-called the RT-PCR reads, giving one row per CDR3 protein. This table has 400,000 to 450,000 distinct CDR3 sequences, roughly 17% appearing once. The sample taken for sequencing was blood, either unsorted or a sorted T cell fraction (not recorded which). These receptors all stem from a human donor who was either an allogeneic HSCT recipient or a stem cell or donor lymphocyte infusion donor (not recorded which). It is not recorded whose cells these are; they may come from a transplant donor.

The CDR3 sequence: CSASGTTEAFF. In DNA, the CDR3 is TGCAGTGCCTCAGGGACCACTGAAGCTTTCTTT. This rearrangement joins TRBV20-1 to TRBJ1-1, with D tentatively TRBD1 (5 bases). The CDR3 runs 11 residues. Per the germline V gene, CDR1 is DFQATT and CDR2 is SNEGSKA (reference sequence). Trimming pared 6 bases from V and 4 bases from J, leaving 9 bases between.

The chain uses TRBV12-3 or TRBV12-4 and TRBJ1-2, with TRBD1 as a possible D gene (6 bases). The CDR3 is made up of 13 amino acids. V lost 2 bases, J lost 7 bases, and 11 bases lay in between. The CDR3 nucleotides are TGTGCCAGCAGTTTACGGGGGGGCTCTGGCTACACCTTC. Translating gives CASSLRGGSGYTF.

The chain couples TRBV2 to TRBJ1-2; D is unclear. Trimming left V 7 bases short and J 8 bases short, with 20 bases between. The CDR3 is 14 residues long. CDR1 and CDR2 from the germline V gene are SNHLY and FYNNEI. CDR3 loop: CASTEGLFRTGYTF. CDR3 DNA sequence: TGTGCCAGCACGGAAGGGCTCTTTCGGACGGGCTACACCTTC.

This clonotype was seen a few times. V and J are TRBV20-1 and TRBJ1-2, with TRBD1 as a possible D gene (5 bases). V lost 3 bases and J 6 bases, leaving 20 bases between the germline ends. Germline CDR1 DFQATT, CDR2 SNEGSKA (reference sequence). The CDR3 is made up of 15 amino acids. DNA for the CDR3: TGCAGTGCTAGCGATTCCGGGACGGCAAGCAATGGCTACACCTTC. It yields the protein CSASDSGTASNGYTF.

This chain uses TRBV11-2 with TRBJ1-2, with 8 bases fitting TRBD1. CDR1 is SGHAT, CDR2 FQNNGV, per germline. The CDR3 has 15 residues. The ends lost 1 base at V and 4 bases at J; junction bases unmatched: 5. The CDR3 here is CASSLGTGSIYGYTF. The CDR3 DNA is TGTGCCAGCAGCTTAGGGACAGGGTCGATCTATGGCTACACCTTC.

This clonotype was observed a handful of times. The rearrangement joins TRBV7-3 to TRBJ2-1; D remains ambiguous. Trimming left V 5 bases short and J 3 bases short, with 5 bases between. The CDR3 covers 12 residues. Germline CDR1 SGHTA, CDR2 FQGTGA. Here the CDR3 reads CASSLDYNEQFF. For the CDR3, the DNA is TGTGCCAGCAGCCTCGACTACAATGAGCAGTTCTTC. Based on the CDR3 plus reference TRBV7-3 and TRBJ2-1, the full variable domain is GAGVSQTPSNKVTEKGKYVELRCDPISGHTALYWYRQSLGQGPEFLIYFQGTGAADDSGLPNDRFFAVRPEGSVSTLKIQRTERGDSAVYLCASSLDYNEQFFGPGTRLTVL.

This clonotype was counted a few times. The V gene is TRBV11-3, the J gene TRBJ2-1, with a tentative D call TRBD1 (6 bases). V was trimmed by 5 bases and J by 7 bases, leaving 12 bases between them. The CDR3 extends over 13 amino acids. The germline gives CDR1 SGHNT, CDR2 YENEEA. The CDR3 DNA sequence: TGTGCCAGCAGCCGACAGGCTGTTAATGAGCAGTTCTTC. Protein product: CASSRQAVNEQFF.

The J gene is TRBJ2-2, the V gene TRBV5-4; TRBD2 matches at 7 bases. The ends lost 1 base at V and 4 bases at J; junction bases unmatched: 4. This CDR3 is built from 15 residues. Germline-derived CDR1 and CDR2 are SGHNT and YYREEE (reference sequence). DNA for the CDR3: TGTGCCAGCAGCTTGTTCCGCGGGAGCACCGGGGAGCTGTTTTTT. It yields the protein CASSLFRGSTGELFF. The full variable domain, with the rest looked up from reference TRBV5-4 and TRBJ2-2, is ETGVTQSPTHLIKTRGQQVTLRCSSQSGHNTVSWYQQALGQGPQFIFQYYREEENGRGNFPPRFSGLQFPNYSSELNVNALELDDSALYLCASSLFRGSTGELFFGEGSRLTVL.

The chain has TRBV19 and TRBJ2-1, with D perhaps TRBD1 or TRBD2 (5 bases each). The ends were cut back, 5 bases at V and 4 bases at J, with 15 bases in the middle. The germline V gene has CDR1 LNHDA and CDR2 SQIVND (reference sequence). The CDR3 extends over 15 amino acids. Here the CDR3 reads CASSLPGPRYNEQFF. The CDR3 bases are TGTGCCAGTAGTTTACCGGGACCGCGATACAATGAGCAGTTCTTC.

This clonotype appeared a few times. The rearrangement uses TRBV27 and TRBJ2-7; unclear D gene. There are 14 residues in the CDR3. Between the trimmed V and J ends, which lost 4 bases and 3 bases, there was a span of 13 bases. The germline V gene has CDR1 MNHEY and CDR2 SMNVEV (reference sequence). The CDR3 sequence: CASSSWTENYEQYF. CDR3 bases: TGTGCCAGCAGTTCTTGGACGGAAAACTACGAGCAGTACTTC.

V gene TRBV6-1 combines with J gene TRBJ1-5; D gene ambiguous. The V gene lost 5 bases and the J gene lost 0 bases, with 8 bases spanning the gap. The germline gives CDR1 MNHNS, CDR2 SASEGT. The CDR3 contains 14 residues. The DNA for the CDR3 is TGTGCCAGCAGTACCGACGGTAGCAATCAGCCCCAGCATTTT. Amino acids: CASSTDGSNQPQHF.

The rearrangement links TRBV12-3 or TRBV12-4 to TRBJ1-1; 7 bases align to TRBD1. The V and J ends lost 5 bases and 1 base, in that order; junction bases with no gene match: 7. The CDR3 length is 15 residues. CDR3 bases: TGTGCCAGCAGTGTACAGGGGTACAAGAACACTGAAGCTTTCTTT. Translated, it gives CASSVQGYKNTEAFF.

In this sample, this clonotype turned up many times. The V gene is TRBV29-1, the J gene TRBJ1-2; TRBD1 aligns across 7 bases. Germline V gene lookup returns CDR1 SQVTM and CDR2 ANQGSEA. The CDR3 is 12 amino acids. V was pared by 4 bases and J by 8 bases, with 7 bases of the junction left unmatched. In nucleotides, the CDR3 is TGCAGCGTTGGAGCGAGGGGGCAAGGCTACACCTTC. Residues: CSVGARGQGYTF.

The J gene is TRBJ2-1, the V gene TRBV20-1; D is unclear. Per the germline V gene, CDR1 is DFQATT and CDR2 is SNEGSKA (reference sequence). CDR3 length: 10 amino acids. V was clipped by 4 bases and J by 5 bases, with 3 bases between them. The chain's CDR3 is CSATDNEQFF. As DNA, the CDR3 is TGCAGTGCTACAGACAATGAGCAGTTCTTC.